These T cell receptor beta chains were read from a single sample in a study of blood T cell repertoires in COVID-19. The protocol was immunoSEQ multiplex PCR, while the TCRdb copy is restricted to in-frame clones and leaves out a portion. This table holds about 160,000 clones, approximately 82% found once. The sample taken for sequencing was peripheral blood. These receptors all come from an elderly woman with acute or convalescent COVID-19. Each CDR3 is given with its conserved first and last residue. The D gene is left open where the match is weak. For some rows the clone size is stated as once, few or many, or as a class when expanded; others skip it.

v_gene,j_gene,d_gene,abundance,CDR3nt,CDR3aa
TRBV10-1,TRBJ2-7,TRBD1,NA,TGCGCCAGCAGTAAGGACAGGGAACCCTACGAGCAGTACTTC,CASSKDREPYEQYF
TRBV5-4,TRBJ2-7,TRBD2,NA,TGTGCCAGCAGCTTGGTCCCTAGCGGGACCTACGAGCAGTACTTC,CASSLVPSGTYEQYF
TRBV15,TRBJ1-6,TRBD1,NA,TGTGCCACCAGCAGAGAAGTGGGGACAGGTTATAATTCACCCCTCCACTTT,CATSREVGTGYNSPLHF
TRBV11-2,TRBJ1-1,TRBD1,NA,TGTGCCAGCAGCTTCGGACAGGGGGCGGGTGAAGCTTTCTTT,CASSFGQGAGEAFF
TRBV5-4,TRBJ2-7,TRBD1,once,TGTGCCAGCAGCGTGACAGGGGGCGAGCAGTACTTC,CASSVTGGEQYF
TRBV6-2/TRBV6-3,TRBJ2-7,NA,NA,TGTGCCAGCAGTTTTACTTCAATCCAGGGAGGCGAGCAGTACTTC,CASSFTSIQGGEQYF
TRBV12-3/TRBV12-4,TRBJ1-5,NA,NA,TGTGCCAGCAGTTTGGAGGGGACTCAGCCCCAGCATTTT,CASSLEGTQPQHF
TRBV7-9,TRBJ2-1,TRBD1,NA,TGTGCCAGCATGACAGGGCAACAGGGGCAGTTCTTC,CASMTGQQGQFF
TRBV28,TRBJ2-1,TRBD2,NA,TGTGCCAGCAGTTTAGGGGGTAGCGGGAGTCCCTACAATGAGCAGTTCTTC,CASSLGGSGSPYNEQFF
TRBV21-1,TRBJ2-3,NA,NA,TGTGCCAGCAGCGGAGAAAAGGGGGTCTATACGCAGTATTTT,CASSGEKGVYTQYF
TRBV7-2,TRBJ1-1,TRBD1,NA,TGTGCCAGCAGCTTGGACAGGATGAACACTGAAGCTTTCTTT,CASSLDRMNTEAFF
TRBV10-3,TRBJ1-5,NA,NA,TGTGCCATCAGTGAGTCCGGAACAGGGCGCAATCAGCCCCAGCATTTT,CAISESGTGRNQPQHF
TRBV5-1,TRBJ1-4,NA,NA,TGCGCCAGCAGCTTGGGGAGGAGGGAAACTAATGAAAAACTGTTTTTT,CASSLGRRETNEKLFF
TRBV20-1,TRBJ2-7,TRBD2,NA,TGCAGTGCTAGTAAGACTAGCGGGAGTTACGAGCAGTACTTC,CSASKTSGSYEQYF
TRBV4-1,TRBJ1-5,NA,few,TGCGCCAGCAGCCAAGCGGCCGGGGGAAATCAGCCCCAGCATTTT,CASSQAAGGNQPQHF
TRBV10-2,TRBJ1-6,NA,NA,TGCGCCAGCAGTGATGACACGGATAATTCACCCCTCCACTTT,CASSDDTDNSPLHF
TRBV28,TRBJ1-1,NA,NA,TGTGCCAGCAGCTCGCCATCAGTTACGAACACTGAAGCTTTCTTT,CASSSPSVTNTEAFF
TRBV4-1,TRBJ2-7,NA,NA,TGCGCCAGCAGCCAAGGTCAGGGCAGTACCTACGAGCAGTACTTC,CASSQGQGSTYEQYF
TRBV2,TRBJ2-7,NA,NA,TGTGCCAGCAGTGATAGAGGACTCTCCTACGAGCAGTACTTC,CASSDRGLSYEQYF
TRBV28,TRBJ2-7,NA,many,TGTGCCAGCAGTTCATTAGAGACAGGAAGCGAGCAGTACTTC,CASSSLETGSEQYF
TRBV11-2,TRBJ2-1,TRBD1,NA,TGTGCCAGCAGCCCGAGACAGGGAACTTACAATGAGCAGTTCTTC,CASSPRQGTYNEQFF
TRBV19,TRBJ1-1,NA,NA,TGTGCCAGTAGTATAGCAGGCACTGAAGCTTTCTTT,CASSIAGTEAFF
TRBV9,TRBJ1-1,TRBD1,NA,TGTGCCAGCAGCCTCCGGGACAGGGGGCCCACTGAAGCTTTCTTT,CASSLRDRGPTEAFF
TRBV11-1,TRBJ1-1,TRBD1,NA,TGTGCCAGCAGCTTAGTACAGGGGGTAATCTCTGAAGCTTTCTTT,CASSLVQGVISEAFF
TRBV7-9,TRBJ2-1,NA,few,TGTGCCAGCACCTTTAGTACGAATGAGCAGTTCTTC,CASTFSTNEQFF
TRBV7-2,TRBJ1-2,TRBD1,NA,TGTGCCAGCAGCCCTCGACAGGGGTCCTATGGCTACACCTTC,CASSPRQGSYGYTF